These 21 T cell receptor beta chains came from one sample sequenced in a study of T cell responses to AZD1222 COVID-19 vaccine. Profiled with immunoSEQ multiplex PCR; TCRdb holds only in-frame clones, not every one. Here the sample spans 150,000 to 200,000 clones, about nine tenths being singletons. This specimen consisted of peripheral blood, obtained 28 days after the second AZD1222 dose. All receptors come from an adult who received the AZD1222 COVID-19 vaccine.

The rearrangement joins TRBV29-1 to TRBJ2-2, with TRBD1 identical over 7 bases. J was trimmed by 7 bases and V by 6 bases; bases with no gene match: 2. Looked up from germline, CDR1 is SQVTM and CDR2 is ANQGSEA. The CDR3 spans 11 residues. CDR3 protein: CSVGDSGELFF. DNA of the CDR3: TGCAGCGTGGGGGACAGCGGGGAGCTGTTTTTT.

V and J are TRBV9 and TRBJ2-5; tentatively, D is TRBD2 (6 bases). The germline V and J ends were trimmed by 3 bases and 1 base, with 16 bases remaining between them. This CDR3 has 16 residues. CDR1 and CDR2 (germline): SGDLS, YYNGEE. Here the CDR3 reads CASSAGVRGTQETQYF. The CDR3 nucleotides are TGTGCCAGCAGCGCGGGGGTTAGGGGCACCCAAGAGACCCAGTACTTC.

The CDR3 is CASSPAGGHNQPQHF. DNA of the CDR3: TGCGCCAGCAGCCCGGCCGGGGGACACAATCAGCCCCAGCATTTT. The chain carries TRBV5-1 and TRBJ1-5, with D perhaps TRBD1 (6 bases). Germline V gene sequence: CDR1 SGHRS, CDR2 YFSETQ. The V end lost 4 bases, the J end lost 3 bases, and 14 bases lay between the germline ends. The CDR3 has 15 residues.

This sequence joins TRBV27 and TRBJ2-1; D is undetermined. The CDR3 consists of 16 residues. Per the germline V gene, CDR1 is MNHEY and CDR2 is SMNVEV (reference sequence). Trimming stripped 4 bases from V and 8 bases from J, with 21 bases between. The CDR3 nucleotides are TGTGCCAGCAGTTCCCCTCTGGGTGCTGTGAGCGATGAGCAGTTCTTC. It codes for CASSSPLGAVSDEQFF.

The chain uses TRBV6-5 and TRBJ1-5, with D possibly TRBD1 on 6 matching bases. CDR3 size: 15 residues. CDR1 MNHEY and CDR2 SVGAGI come from the germline V gene. The ends were cut back, 4 bases at V and 5 bases at J, with 15 bases in the middle. CDR3 amino acids: CASSSNGGGHQPQHF. The CDR3 nucleotides are TGTGCCAGCAGTTCCAACGGTGGGGGCCATCAGCCCCAGCATTTT.

The V gene is TRBV9, the J gene TRBJ2-5; D is undetermined. V gave up 1 base and J gave up 1 base, with 11 bases separating them. The CDR3 spans 15 residues. Looked up from germline, CDR1 is SGDLS and CDR2 is YYNGEE. The CDR3 here is CASSVMADFQETQYF. The DNA for the CDR3 is TGTGCCAGCAGCGTAATGGCAGACTTCCAAGAGACCCAGTACTTC.

This chain connects TRBV7-2 to TRBJ2-7; 9 positions match TRBD2. The CDR3 runs to 16 residues. CDR1 SGHTA and CDR2 FQGNSA come from the germline V gene. The ends lost 1 base at V and 2 bases at J; junction bases unmatched: 6. CDR3 residues: CASSLVGSGSTYEQYF. The CDR3 DNA is TGTGCCAGCAGCTTAGTCGGTAGCGGGAGCACCTACGAGCAGTACTTC.

The J gene is TRBJ2-7, the V gene TRBV6-5; D ambiguous. Germline lookup yields CDR1 MNHEY and CDR2 SVGAGI. The V gene lost 0 bases and the J gene lost 0 bases, with 6 bases spanning the gap. The CDR3 totals 14 residues. CDR3 sequence reads: CASSYSVYSYEQYF. CDR3 in DNA: TGTGCCAGCAGTTACTCGGTATACTCCTACGAGCAGTACTTC.

V gene TRBV7-2 combines with J gene TRBJ2-5; a possible D gene is TRBD2 (7 bases). Germline V lookup: CDR1 SGHTA, CDR2 FQGNSA. The CDR3 runs 15 residues. Trimming removed 2 bases at V and 2 bases at J, with 12 bases between. The CDR3 bases are TGTGCCAGCAGCTTATGGCGGGGGCCTCAAGAGACCCAGTACTTC. It codes for CASSLWRGPQETQYF.

This clone was picked up a small number of times. This chain links TRBV6-1 with TRBJ1-4, with 9 bases aligning to TRBD1. Germline V gene sequence: CDR1 MNHNS, CDR2 SASEGT. After removal of 0 bases from V and 7 bases from J, the junction contained 3 bases not matched to a gene. There are 15 residues in the CDR3. The CDR3 bases are TGTGCCAGCAGTGAAGCTGGGACAGGGAGTGAAAAACTGTTTTTT. Protein product: CASSEAGTGSEKLFF.

This clone was detected only once. The gene calls are TRBV14 and TRBJ1-1; the match to TRBD1 covers 9 bases. The junction had 4 bases not matched to a gene; V was cut back by 4 bases and J by 4 bases. This CDR3 spans 14 amino acids. Germline lookup yields CDR1 SGHDN and CDR2 FVKESK. The CDR3 is CASSLTGGFTEAFF. CDR3 sequence (DNA): TGTGCCAGCAGCCTCACAGGGGGCTTCACTGAAGCTTTCTTT.

CDR3 residues: CASTLAPQETQYF. The CDR3 nucleotides read TGTGCCAGCACCCTAGCACCCCAAGAGACCCAGTACTTC. The rearrangement joins TRBV6-5 to TRBJ2-5; D possibly corresponds to TRBD2 (5 bases). V shed 7 bases and J shed 1 base, with 10 bases lying between them. Germline CDR1 MNHEY, CDR2 SVGAGI. The CDR3 sequence is 13 residues long.

V is TRBV7-4 and J is TRBJ1-5, with 9 bases lining up with TRBD1. Looked up from germline, CDR1 is SGHVT and CDR2 is SQSDAQ. The CDR3 extends over 14 amino acids. V shed 4 bases and J 7 bases; nucleotides not matched to a gene: 5. In DNA form, the CDR3 reads TGTGCCAGCAGCTGGGGACAGGGTAGACAGCCCCAGCATTTT. It encodes CASSWGQGRQPQHF.

This clone appeared a single time. Other DNA sequences in this specimen translate into the identical CDR3. This chain joins TRBV20-1 and TRBJ2-1; no definite D call. Germline lookup yields CDR1 DFQATT and CDR2 SNEGSKA (reference sequence). Trimming stripped 3 bases from V and 3 bases from J, with 3 bases between. The CDR3 sequence is 11 residues long. The CDR3 region has the DNA TGCAGTGCTAGTGTCTACAATGAGCAGTTCTTC. Protein: CSASVYNEQFF.

The chain is built from TRBV5-1 and TRBJ1-3; maybe TRBD1 (6 bases). CDR3 length: 16 residues. The V gene's germline CDR1 is SGHRS and CDR2 YFSETQ. V lost 0 bases to trimming and J lost 4 bases, with 14 bases between them. The CDR3 is CASSLDGRGVGNTIYF. CDR3 in DNA: TGCGCCAGCAGCTTGGACGGCAGGGGAGTCGGAAACACCATATATTTT.

The chain links TRBV2 to TRBJ2-1; 13 bases line up with TRBD2. V shed 8 bases and J 0 bases; nucleotides not matched to a gene: 7. The CDR3 totals 17 residues. The germline V gene has CDR1 SNHLY and CDR2 FYNNEI. The CDR3 loop reads CASRSRTSGSSYNEQFF. CDR3 nucleotides: TGTGCCAGCCGTAGCCGGACTAGCGGGAGCTCCTACAATGAGCAGTTCTTC.

A remark on this clone: Other nucleotide sequences in the sample specify the same CDR3. The gene calls are TRBV5-6 and TRBJ1-6; D is unclear. The V gene lost 0 bases and the J gene lost 10 bases, with 11 bases spanning the gap. Per the germline V gene, CDR1 is SGHDT and CDR2 is YYEEEE. This CDR3 contains 14 residues. CDR3 bases: TGTGCCAGCAGCTTGGGCCTCGTCGGGTCACCCCTCCACTTT. The encoded protein is CASSLGLVGSPLHF.

The chain carries TRBV20-1 and TRBJ2-1, with 7 positions matching TRBD2. The V gene's germline CDR1 is DFQATT and CDR2 SNEGSKA (reference sequence). V gave up 3 bases and J gave up 8 bases; unmatched junction bases: 10. This CDR3 comprises 14 residues. The CDR3 is CSASLRSSGYEQFF. The CDR3 DNA reads TGCAGTGCTAGTCTGCGTTCTAGCGGATATGAGCAGTTCTTC.

This chain joins TRBV6-5 and TRBJ1-2; D perhaps matches TRBD1 (5 bases). The CDR3 sequence is 13 residues long. CDR1 is MNHEY and CDR2 is SVGAGI in the germline V gene. V lost 7 bases to trimming and J lost 5 bases, with 14 bases between them. Written as DNA, the CDR3 is TGTGCCAGCAAGGGCGCAGGGCCTTATGGCTACACCTTC. Translating gives CASKGAGPYGYTF.

This clone was counted a single time. V gene TRBV19 combines with J gene TRBJ1-4; 10 nucleotides match TRBD1. Germline assignment: CDR1 LNHDA and CDR2 SQIVND (reference sequence). Trimming took 5 bases from V and 8 from J; bases not matched to a gene: 8. The CDR3 is made up of 15 amino acids. The CDR3 region has the DNA TGTGCCAGTAGTGAACCGGGACAGGGGCGAGAAAAACTGTTTTTT. It is translated as CASSEPGQGREKLFF. Combining the CDR3 with reference TRBV19 and TRBJ1-4 gives the whole variable domain DGGITQSPKYLFRKEGQNVTLSCEQNLNHDAMYWYRQDPGQGLRLIYYSQIVNDFQKGDIAEGYSVSREKKESFPLTVTSAQKNPTAFYLCASSEPGQGREKLFFGSGTQLSVL.

The rearrangement uses TRBV30 and TRBJ2-3, with D unresolved. The CDR3 totals 12 residues. Germline V gene sequence: CDR1 GTSNPN, CDR2 SVGIG (reference sequence). Trimming took off 3 bases at V and 5 bases at J, with 9 bases between the two ends. In nucleotides, the CDR3 is TGTGCCTGGAGCAAAGGGTTAGATACGCAGTATTTT. This encodes CAWSKGLDTQYF.